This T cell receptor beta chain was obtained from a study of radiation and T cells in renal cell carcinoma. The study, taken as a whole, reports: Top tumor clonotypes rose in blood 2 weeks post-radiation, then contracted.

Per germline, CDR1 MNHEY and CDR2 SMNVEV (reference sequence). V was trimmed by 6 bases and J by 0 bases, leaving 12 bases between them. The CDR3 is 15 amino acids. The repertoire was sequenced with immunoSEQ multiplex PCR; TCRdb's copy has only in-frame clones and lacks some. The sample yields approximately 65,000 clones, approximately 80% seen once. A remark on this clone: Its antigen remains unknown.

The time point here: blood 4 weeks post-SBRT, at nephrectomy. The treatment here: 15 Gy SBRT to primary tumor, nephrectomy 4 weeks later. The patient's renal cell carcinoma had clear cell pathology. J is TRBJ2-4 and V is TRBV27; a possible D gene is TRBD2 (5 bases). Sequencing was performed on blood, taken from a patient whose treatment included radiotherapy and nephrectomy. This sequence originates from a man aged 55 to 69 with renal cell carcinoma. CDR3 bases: TGTGCCAGCAGCGGACTCTCCCTAGCCAAAAACATTCAGTACTTC. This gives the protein CASSGLSLAKNIQYF.